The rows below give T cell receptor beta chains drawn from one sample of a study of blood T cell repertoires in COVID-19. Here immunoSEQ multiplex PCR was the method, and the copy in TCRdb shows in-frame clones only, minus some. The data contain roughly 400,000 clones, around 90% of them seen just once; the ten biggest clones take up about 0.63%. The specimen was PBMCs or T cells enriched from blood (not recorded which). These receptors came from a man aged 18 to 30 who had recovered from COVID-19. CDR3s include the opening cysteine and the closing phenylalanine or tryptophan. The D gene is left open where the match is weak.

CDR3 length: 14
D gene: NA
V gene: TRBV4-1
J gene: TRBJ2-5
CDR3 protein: CASSQGLFQETQYF

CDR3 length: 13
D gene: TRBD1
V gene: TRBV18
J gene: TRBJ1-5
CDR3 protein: CASSQTGDQPQHF

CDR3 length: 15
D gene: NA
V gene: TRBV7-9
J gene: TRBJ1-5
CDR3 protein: CASSLYGDSNQPQHF

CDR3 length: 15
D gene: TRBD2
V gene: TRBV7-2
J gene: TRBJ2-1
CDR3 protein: CASRTGTSGYNEQFF

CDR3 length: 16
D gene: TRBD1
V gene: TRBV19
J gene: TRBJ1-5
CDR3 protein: CASSIGTGNSNQPQHF

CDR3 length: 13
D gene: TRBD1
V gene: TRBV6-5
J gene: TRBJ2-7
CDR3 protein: CASATGTTNEQYF

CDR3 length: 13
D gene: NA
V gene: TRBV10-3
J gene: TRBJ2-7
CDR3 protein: CAISAGVDYEQYF

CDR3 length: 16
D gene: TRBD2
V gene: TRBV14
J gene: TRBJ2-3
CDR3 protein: CASSKGRGGGADTQYF

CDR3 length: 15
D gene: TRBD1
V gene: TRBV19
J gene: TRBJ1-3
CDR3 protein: CASTPLWTGRNTIYF

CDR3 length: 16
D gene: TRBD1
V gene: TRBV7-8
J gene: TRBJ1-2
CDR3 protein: CASSLGRDRGSYGYTF

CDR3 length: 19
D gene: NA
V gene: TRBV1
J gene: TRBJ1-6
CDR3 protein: CTSSQDAGPWGKDNSPLHF

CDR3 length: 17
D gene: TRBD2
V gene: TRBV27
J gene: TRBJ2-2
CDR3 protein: CASSLGSGRALGGELFF

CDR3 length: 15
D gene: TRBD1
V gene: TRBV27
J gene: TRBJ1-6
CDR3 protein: CASSLGTVYNSPLHF

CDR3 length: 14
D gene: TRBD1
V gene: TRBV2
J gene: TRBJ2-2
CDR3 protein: CASTLQGAIGELFF

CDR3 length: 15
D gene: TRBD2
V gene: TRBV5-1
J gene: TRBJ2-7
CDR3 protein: CASSTTGGTEYEQYF

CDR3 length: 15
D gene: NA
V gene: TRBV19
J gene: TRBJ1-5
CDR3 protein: CASSFDGLSNQPQHF

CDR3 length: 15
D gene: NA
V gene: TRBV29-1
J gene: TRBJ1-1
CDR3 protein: CSAWAESIGATEAFF

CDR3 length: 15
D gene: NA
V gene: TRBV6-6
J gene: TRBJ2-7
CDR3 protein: CASSYDGQTAGEQYF

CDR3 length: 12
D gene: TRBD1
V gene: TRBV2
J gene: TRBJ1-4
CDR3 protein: CASRGGGEKLFF

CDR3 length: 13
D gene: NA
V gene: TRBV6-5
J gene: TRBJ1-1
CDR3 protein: CASTRGWDTEAFF

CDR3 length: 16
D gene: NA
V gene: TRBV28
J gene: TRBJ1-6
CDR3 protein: CASSSPGHVGNSPLHF

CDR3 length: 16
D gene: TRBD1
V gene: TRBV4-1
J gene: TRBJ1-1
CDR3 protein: CASSQVVLGQGTKAFF

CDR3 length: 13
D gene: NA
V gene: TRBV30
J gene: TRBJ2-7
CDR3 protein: CAWSGQGVGEQYF

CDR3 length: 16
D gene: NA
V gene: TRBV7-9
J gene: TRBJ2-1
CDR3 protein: CASSLGLWGSFNEQFF

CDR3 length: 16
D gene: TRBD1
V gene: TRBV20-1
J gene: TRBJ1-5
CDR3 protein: CSASLGGTGERQPQHF

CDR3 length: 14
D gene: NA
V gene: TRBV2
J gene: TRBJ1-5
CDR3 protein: CASSLSLSNQPQHF

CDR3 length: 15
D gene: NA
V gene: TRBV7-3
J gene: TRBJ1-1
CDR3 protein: CASSLKEAANTEAFF

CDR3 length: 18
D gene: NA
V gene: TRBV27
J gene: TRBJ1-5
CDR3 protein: CASSLFFGGSNSNQPQHF

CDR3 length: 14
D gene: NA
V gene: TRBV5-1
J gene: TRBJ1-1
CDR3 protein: CASSLMSETNEAFF

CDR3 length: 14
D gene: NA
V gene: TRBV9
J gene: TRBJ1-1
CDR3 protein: CASSLSDGGTEAFF

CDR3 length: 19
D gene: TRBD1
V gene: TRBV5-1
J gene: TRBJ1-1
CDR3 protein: CASSSGQNRGREENTEAFF

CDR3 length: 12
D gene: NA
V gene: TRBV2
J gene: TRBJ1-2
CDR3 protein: CASSVGGYGYTF

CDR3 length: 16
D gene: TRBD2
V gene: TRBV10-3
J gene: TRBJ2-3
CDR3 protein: CAISGAGTSGTDTQYF

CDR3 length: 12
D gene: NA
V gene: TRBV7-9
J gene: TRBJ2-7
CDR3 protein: CASSFGAYEQYF

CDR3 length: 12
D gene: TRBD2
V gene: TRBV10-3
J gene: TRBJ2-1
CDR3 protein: CAIASGGHEQFF

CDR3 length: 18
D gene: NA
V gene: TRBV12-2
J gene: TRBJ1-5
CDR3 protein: CASRSDPGRQDSNQPQHF

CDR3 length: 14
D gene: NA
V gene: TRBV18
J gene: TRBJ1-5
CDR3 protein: CASSMTGDNQPQHF

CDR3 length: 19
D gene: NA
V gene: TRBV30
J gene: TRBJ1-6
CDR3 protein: CAWKGHNSGKSSYNSPLHF

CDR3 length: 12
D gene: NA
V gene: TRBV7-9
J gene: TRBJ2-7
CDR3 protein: CASSPLGSEQYF

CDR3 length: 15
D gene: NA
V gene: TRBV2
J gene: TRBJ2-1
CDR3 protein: CASRADGGSYNEQFF

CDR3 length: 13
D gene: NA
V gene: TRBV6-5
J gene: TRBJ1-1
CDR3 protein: CASSRTGNTEAFF

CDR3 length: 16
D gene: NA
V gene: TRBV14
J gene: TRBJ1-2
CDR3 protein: CASSQAPGLGNYGYTF

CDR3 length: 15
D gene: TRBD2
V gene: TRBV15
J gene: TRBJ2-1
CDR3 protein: CATSRGGGIYNEQFF

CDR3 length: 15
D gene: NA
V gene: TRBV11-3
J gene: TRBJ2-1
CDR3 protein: CASSLDQTRMNEQFF

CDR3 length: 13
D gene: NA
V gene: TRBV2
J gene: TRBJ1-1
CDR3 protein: CASKEGRSTEAFF

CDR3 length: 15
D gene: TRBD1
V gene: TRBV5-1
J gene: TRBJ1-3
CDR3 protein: CASSLTGSPGNTIYF

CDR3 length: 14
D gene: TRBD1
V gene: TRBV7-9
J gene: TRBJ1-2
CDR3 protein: CASSSSGTGFGYTF

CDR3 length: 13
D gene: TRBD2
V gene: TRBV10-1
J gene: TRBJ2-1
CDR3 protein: CASSTRGDNEQFF

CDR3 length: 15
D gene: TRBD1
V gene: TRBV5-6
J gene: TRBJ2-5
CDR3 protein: CASSKGQGRGETQYF

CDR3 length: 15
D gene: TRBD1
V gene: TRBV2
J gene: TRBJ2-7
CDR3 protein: CASSEMGQGLGEQYF

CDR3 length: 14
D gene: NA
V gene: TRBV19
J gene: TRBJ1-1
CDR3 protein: CASSPQGYGTEAFF

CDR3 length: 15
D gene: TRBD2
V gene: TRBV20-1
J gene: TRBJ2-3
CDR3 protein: CSASPSGGITDTQYF

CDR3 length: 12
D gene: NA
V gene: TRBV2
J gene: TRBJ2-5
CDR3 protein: CASRRSQETQYF